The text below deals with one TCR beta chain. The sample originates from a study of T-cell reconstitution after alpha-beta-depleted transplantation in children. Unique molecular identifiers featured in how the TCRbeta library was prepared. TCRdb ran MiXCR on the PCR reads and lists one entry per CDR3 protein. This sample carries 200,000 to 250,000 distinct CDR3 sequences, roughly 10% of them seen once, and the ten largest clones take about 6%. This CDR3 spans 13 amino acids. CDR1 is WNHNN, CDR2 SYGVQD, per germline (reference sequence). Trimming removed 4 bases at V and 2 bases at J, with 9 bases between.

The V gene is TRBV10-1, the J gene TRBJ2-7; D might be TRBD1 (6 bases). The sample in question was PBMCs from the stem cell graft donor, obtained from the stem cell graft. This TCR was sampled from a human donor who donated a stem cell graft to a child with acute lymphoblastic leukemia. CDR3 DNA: TGCGCCAGCAGTGGAGACAGGCCCTACGAGCAGTACTTC. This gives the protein CASSGDRPYEQYF.